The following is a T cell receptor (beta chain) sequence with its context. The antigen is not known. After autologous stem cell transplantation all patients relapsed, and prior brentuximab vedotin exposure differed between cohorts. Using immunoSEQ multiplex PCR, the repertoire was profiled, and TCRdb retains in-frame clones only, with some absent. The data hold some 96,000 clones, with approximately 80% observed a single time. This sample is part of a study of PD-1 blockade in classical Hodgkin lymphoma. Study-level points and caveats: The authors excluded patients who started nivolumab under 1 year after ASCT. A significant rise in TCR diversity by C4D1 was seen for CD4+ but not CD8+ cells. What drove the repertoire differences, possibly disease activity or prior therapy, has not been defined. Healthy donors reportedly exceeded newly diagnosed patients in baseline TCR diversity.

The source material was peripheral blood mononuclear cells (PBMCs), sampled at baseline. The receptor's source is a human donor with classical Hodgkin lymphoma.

DNA of the CDR3: TGTGCCAGCAGTTTCCACCGGGACAGGGAAGAGCAGTACTTC. Residues: CASSFHRDREEQYF. V gene TRBV28 combines with J gene TRBJ2-7; TRBD1 aligns across 9 bases. The V gene's germline CDR1 is MDHEN and CDR2 SYDVKM. The CDR3 runs to 14 residues. Germline trimming cut 3 bases from V and 7 bases from J; bases unmatched to any gene: 7.